This record looks at one T cell receptor beta chain sequence and its context. With 3 bases removed from V and 3 bases from J, the gap between germline ends came to 16 bases. The length of the CDR3 is 15 residues. Germline V CDR1 and CDR2: DFQATT, SNEGSKA (reference sequence). TCRdb re-called the RT-PCR reads through MiXCR, storing one row per CDR3 protein. The sample carries hundreds of thousands of distinct CDR3 sequences, around 14% recorded once. The sequenced material came from memory CD4+ T cells from blood. The source is a female donor in good health, serving as a healthy control. The V call is TRBV20-1, the J call TRBJ2-3, with a possible D match to TRBD1 (6 bases). The CDR3 reads CSARGARGITDTQYF. The CDR3 DNA sequence: TGCAGTGCTAGGGGGGCTAGGGGGATAACAGATACGCAGTATTTT.